These 23 T cell receptor beta chains were all obtained from the same sample, sequenced in a study of tumor-infiltrating lymphocytes in oesophageal squamous cell carcinoma. TCRdb recomputed calls from the PCR reads with MiXCR, one row per CDR3 protein. Of 13,000 or so distinct CDR3 sequences listed, about 54% were seen once; the top ten hold roughly 30%. Sequencing input: esophageal tumor tissue. The receptors derive from a female donor with esophageal squamous cell carcinoma.

J is TRBJ2-2 and V is TRBV7-2, with 9 nucleotides matching TRBD2. The V and J ends lost 0 bases and 4 bases, in that order; junction bases with no gene match: 6. CDR3 length equals 17 residues. Germline V gene sequence: CDR1 SGHTA, CDR2 FQGNSA. DNA for the CDR3: TGTGCCAGCAGCTTAGCGCAGCGGGGGGCGGGCACCGGGGAGCTGTTTTTT. The encoded protein is CASSLAQRGAGTGELFF.

This clonotype was recorded only once. The rearrangement joins TRBV7-2 to TRBJ2-7, with unresolved D. Judging by the DNA end, TRBJ2-1 fits better; the J call may be wrong. From germline, CDR1 is SGHTA and CDR2 FQGNSA. This CDR3 has 13 amino acids. As DNA, the CDR3 is TGTGCCAGCAGCTTTAAGCTACACAATGAGCAGTTCTTC. Amino acid sequence: CASSFKLHNEQFF.

This clonotype was recorded at least ten times. This sequence joins TRBV27 and TRBJ1-5, with D possibly TRBD1 on 6 matching bases. The CDR3 totals 14 residues. V was shortened by 6 bases and J by 3 bases, with 12 bases between the two germline ends. Germline lookup yields CDR1 MNHEY and CDR2 SMNVEV (reference sequence). For the CDR3, the DNA is TGTGCCAGCAGCCTGGACAGATCCAATCAGCCCCAGCATTTT. This gives the protein CASSLDRSNQPQHF.

This clonotype was counted at least ten times. Compared with germline, one end of the junction differs, possibly owing to a read error. The V call is TRBV19, the J call TRBJ2-1; no firm D call. The CDR3 spans 14 residues. CDR1 and CDR2 (germline): LNHDA, SQIVND (reference sequence). Here the CDR3 DNA reads TGTGCCAGTAGTATTAGCTGGGGTAATTCACCCCTCCACTTC. This codes for CASSISWGNSPLHF.

The chain carries TRBV12-3 or TRBV12-4 and TRBJ1-4; TRBD1 matches 7 bases. J gave up 6 bases and V 5 bases, and 9 bases lay outside the gene matches. The length of the CDR3 is 15 residues. Written as DNA, the CDR3 is TGTGCCAGCAGTCAAACAGGGGTCTACGATGAAAAACTGTTTTTT. This gives the protein CASSQTGVYDEKLFF.

By proportion, this clonotype is medium-sized. The chain links TRBV6-1 to TRBJ2-1; 11 positions match TRBD2. This CDR3 spans 17 amino acids. V shed 5 bases and J 0 bases; nucleotides not matched to a gene: 6. CDR1 is MNHNS and CDR2 is SASEGT in the germline V gene. The DNA of the CDR3 is TGTGCCAGCAGTTCTACTAGCGGGGGTAACTCCTACAATGAGCAGTTCTTC. Translation: CASSSTSGGNSYNEQFF.

The chain is built from TRBV11-2 and TRBJ1-4; 9 nucleotides agree with TRBD1. The germline V gene encodes CDR1 SGHAT and CDR2 FQNNGV. CDR3 length equals 14 residues. The V and J ends lost 1 base and 7 bases, in that order; junction bases with no gene match: 1. CDR3 in amino acids: CASSLGTGVEKLFF. CDR3 bases: TGTGCCAGCAGCTTAGGGACAGGGGTTGAAAAACTGTTTTTT.

The chain couples TRBV6-1 to TRBJ2-1; TRBD1 matches at 11 bases. The DNA end is a closer match to TRBJ2-7, so the J assignment may be wrong. This CDR3 has 15 amino acids. CDR1 is MNHNS and CDR2 is SASEGT in the germline V gene. CDR3 sequence: CASSELEDRGPEQYF. The CDR3 DNA sequence: TGTGCCAGCAGTGAGTTGGAGGACAGGGGGCCCGAGCAGTACTTC.

This clonotype turned up a few times. The rearrangement joins TRBV7-3 to TRBJ2-1; the D gene is possibly TRBD1 (7 bases). Germline lookup yields CDR1 SGHTA and CDR2 FQGTGA. This CDR3 contains 19 residues. Trimming pared 5 bases from V and 9 bases from J, leaving 32 bases between. For the CDR3, the DNA is TGTGCCAGCAGCCCGGGACAGATGTGGTCAGGGATGACGGGGGCTGAGCAGTTCTTC. It is translated as CASSPGQMWSGMTGAEQFF. Together with reference TRBV7-3 and TRBJ2-1, the CDR3 gives the full variable domain: GAGVSQTPSNKVTEKGKYVELRCDPISGHTALYWYRQSLGQGPEFLIYFQGTGAADDSGLPNDRFFAVRPEGSVSTLKIQRTERGDSAVYLCASSPGQMWSGMTGAEQFFGPGTRLTVL.

This clonotype has a count of ten or more. V and J are TRBV7-3 and TRBJ2-1, with 8 bases that match TRBD2. The CDR3 extends over 16 amino acids. The germline gives CDR1 SGHTA, CDR2 FQGTGA. Trimming at V came to 0 bases and at J to 3 bases, leaving 4 bases not matched to a gene. CDR3 protein: CASSLTWLAGYNEQFF. In DNA form, the CDR3 reads TGTGCCAGCAGCTTAACGTGGCTAGCGGGCTACAATGAGCAGTTCTTC.

The chain is built from TRBV7-2 and TRBJ2-3, with TRBD2 identical over 8 bases. V was pared by 4 bases and J by 8 bases, with 11 bases of the junction left unmatched. CDR1 is SGHTA, CDR2 FQGNSA, per germline. This CDR3 has 15 residues. The DNA of the CDR3 is TGTGCCAGCAGCTCCACTAGCGGACCTCAGGGTACGCAGTATTTT. Its translation is CASSSTSGPQGTQYF.

With respect to this clonotype: This may come from a read error, since a much larger clone is one base off. V is TRBV6-1 and J is TRBJ2-1; 7 bases are a match to TRBD1. The germline CDR1 and CDR2 sequences are MNHNS and SASEGT. The CDR3 is 13 residues long. The V and J ends lost 11 bases and 13 bases, in that order; junction bases with no gene match: 17. The chain's CDR3 is CACQGDQSTTQFF. The DNA of the CDR3 is TGTGCCTGCCAGGGGGACCAGTCCACGACCCAGTTCTTC.

As for this clonotype: This likely comes from a read error, as the CDR3 has no conserved phenylalanine or tryptophan at its end. The DNA is omitted, as the CDR3 cannot be located on it reliably, and the CDR3 follows TCRdb's listing. The gene calls are TRBV7-3 and TRBJ2-6; the listed D gene, TRBD1, was not tested against the DNA. CDR1 is SGHTA, CDR2 FQGTGA, per germline. The CDR3 sequence runs 15 residues, both termini included. The CDR3 protein is CASSLTAGNEQYFGA.

The table lists this clonotype with many counts. The chain is built from TRBV6-1 and TRBJ1-2; TRBD1 is a possible D gene (6 bases). This CDR3 spans 18 amino acids. The V end lost 2 bases, the J end lost 4 bases, and 23 bases lay between the germline ends. Germline V gene data show CDR1 as MNHNS and CDR2 as SASEGT. The CDR3 here is CASSERITRPGGLYGYTF. Here the CDR3 DNA reads TGTGCCAGCAGTGAACGCATAACCCGACCGGGGGGCCTCTATGGCTACACCTTC.

The chain has TRBV7-9 and TRBJ2-7; D possibly matches TRBD1 or TRBD2 (5 bases each). Judging by the DNA end, TRBJ2-5 fits better; the J call may be wrong. Looked up from germline, CDR1 is SEHNR and CDR2 is FQNEAQ (reference sequence). There are 15 residues in the CDR3. The CDR3 region has the DNA TGTGCCAGCAGTCTCGGGGCAGGCAATAAAGAGACCCAGTACTTC. Translated: CASSLGAGNKETQYF.

The chain couples TRBV12-3 or TRBV12-4 to TRBJ2-3; possibly TRBD1 or TRBD2 for D (6 bases each). The CDR3 runs 16 residues. V shed 3 bases and J shed 0 bases, with 13 bases lying between them. This CDR3 is CASSFGGVSSTDTQYF. The CDR3 DNA sequence: TGTGCCAGCAGTTTCGGGGGCGTCTCTAGCACAGATACGCAGTATTTT.

The chain joins TRBV6-1 to TRBJ1-5, with 7 nucleotides matching TRBD1. Per the germline V gene, CDR1 is MNHNS and CDR2 is SASEGT. V trimming: 7 bases; J trimming: 6 bases; junction bases outside the gene matches: 6. The CDR3 is 13 residues long. CDR3 sequence reads: CASTGTAGQPQHF. CDR3 in DNA: TGTGCCAGCACCGGGACAGCGGGTCAGCCCCAGCATTTT.

A word on this clonotype: This is likely a read error, given that the CDR3 carries no conserved phenylalanine or tryptophan at its end. No DNA is shown, since the ends of the CDR3 on it are uncertain; the CDR3 is the one TCRdb lists. This chain links TRBV6-1 with TRBJ2-4. The CDR3 length is 14 residues, termini included. Germline V gives CDR1 MNHNS, CDR2 SASEGT. CDR3 region: CAISDQRSEQYFGN.

The sample holds many counts of this clonotype. The rearrangement uses TRBV28 and TRBJ2-5; 12 nucleotides line up with TRBD2. The CDR3 runs 15 residues. CDR1 and CDR2 (germline): MDHEN, SYDVKM. The V and J ends lost 3 bases and 9 bases, in that order; junction bases with no gene match: 8. CDR3 loop: CASSLPGTSGLAQYF. The CDR3 DNA reads as TGTGCCAGCAGTTTGCCCGGGACTAGCGGGCTAGCCCAGTACTTC.

The chain joins TRBV11-2 to TRBJ2-3, with 7 bases lining up with TRBD2. In germline, CDR1 is SGHAT, CDR2 FQNNGV. J gave up 1 base and V 1 base, and 8 bases lay outside the gene matches. CDR3 length equals 17 residues. The chain's CDR3 is CASSLVRGGFRTDTQYF. DNA for the CDR3: TGTGCCAGCAGCTTAGTGCGGGGAGGGTTTCGCACAGATACGCAGTATTTT.

V and J are TRBV7-9 and TRBJ2-1; D call uncertain. Trimming shortened V by 0 bases and J by 6 bases, and 6 bases separated the two germline ends. The CDR3 covers 13 residues. CDR1 and CDR2 from the germline V gene are SEHNR and FQNEAQ (reference sequence). The CDR3: CASSLALGNEQFF. CDR3 DNA: TGTGCCAGCAGCTTAGCTCTCGGCAATGAGCAGTTCTTC.

The V call is TRBV12-3 or TRBV12-4, the J call TRBJ2-3; 9 bases agree with TRBD2. This CDR3 is built from 23 residues. J was trimmed by 1 base and V by 5 bases; bases with no gene match: 28. The CDR3 DNA sequence: TGTGCCAGCAGTCATCCGGGACAGAATCTATATGGCGGGAGGGCCGGAGGCACAGATACGCAGTATTTT. Its protein is CASSHPGQNLYGGRAGGTDTQYF.

The chain employs TRBV6-6 and TRBJ2-4; 7 bases are shared with TRBD2. The J call may not be correct, given that the DNA end is closer to TRBJ2-5. From germline, CDR1 is MNHNY and CDR2 SVGAGI (reference sequence). This CDR3 contains 14 residues. CDR3 in DNA: TGTGCCAGCAGCCGGGACTACAATCAAGAGACCCAGTACTTC. Amino acid sequence: CASSRDYNQETQYF.